This TCR beta chain was captured by sequencing in a study of CD8 T cells in ankylosing spondylitis. Notes on the study in general: Eight or nine highly homologous variants made up a TCR beta motif that seemed to typify ankylosing spondylitis blood. Disease-linked clones bore a CD8+ phenotype and were relatively rare in peripheral blood. Enrichment of disease-linked clones was reportedly significant in matched ankylosing spondylitis synovial fluid. There were earlier reports of some motif variants in reactive arthritis synovial fluid and blood.

This clonotype was observed a handful of times. Antigen unknown. Scientists made TCR beta libraries using quantitative 5'-RACE with molecular barcodes. TCRdb fed the 5' RACE reads into MiXCR, producing one record per CDR3 protein. The repertoire holds about 540,000 distinct CDR3 sequences, with 10% to 15% as singletons. This CDR3 has 16 amino acids. Trimming pared 0 bases from V and 0 bases from J, leaving 10 bases between. CDR1 is SGHRS, CDR2 YFSETQ, per germline. This chain connects TRBV5-1 to TRBJ2-1; D not certain. The sequencing sample was made of blood, either unsorted or a sorted T cell fraction (not recorded which). The sequence derives from a male donor with ankylosing spondylitis. CDR3 residues: CASSLEASSSYNEQFF. CDR3 nucleotide sequence: TGCGCCAGCAGCTTGGAGGCTTCGAGCTCCTACAATGAGCAGTTCTTC.